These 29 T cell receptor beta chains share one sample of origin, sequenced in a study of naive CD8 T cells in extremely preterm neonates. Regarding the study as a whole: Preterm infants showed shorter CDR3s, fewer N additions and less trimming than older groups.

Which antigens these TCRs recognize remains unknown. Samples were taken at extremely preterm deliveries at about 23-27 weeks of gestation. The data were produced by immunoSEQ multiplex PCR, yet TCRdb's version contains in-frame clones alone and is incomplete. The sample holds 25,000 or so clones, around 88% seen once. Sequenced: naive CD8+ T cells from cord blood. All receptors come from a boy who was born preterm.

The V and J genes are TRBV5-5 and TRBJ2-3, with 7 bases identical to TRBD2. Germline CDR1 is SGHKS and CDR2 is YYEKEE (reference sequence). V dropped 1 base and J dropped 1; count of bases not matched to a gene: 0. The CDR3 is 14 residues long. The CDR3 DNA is TGTGCCAGCAGCTTGACTAGCGGCACAGATACGCAGTATTTT. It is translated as CASSLTSGTDTQYF. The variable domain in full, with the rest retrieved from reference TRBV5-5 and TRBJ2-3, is DAGVTQSPTHLIKTRGQQVTLRCSPISGHKSVSWYQQVLGQGPQFIFQYYEKEERGRGNFPDRFSARQFPNYSSELNVNALLLGDSALYLCASSLTSGTDTQYFGPGTRLTVL.

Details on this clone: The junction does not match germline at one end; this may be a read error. Here the CDR3 reads CAGSDNRGYTF. The CDR3, as DNA: TGTGCCGGCAGTGACAACAGGGGCTACACCTTC. The chain recombines TRBV6-4 with TRBJ1-2, with D maybe TRBD1 (5 bases). The CDR3 has 11 residues. In germline, CDR1 is MRHNA, CDR2 SNTAGT.

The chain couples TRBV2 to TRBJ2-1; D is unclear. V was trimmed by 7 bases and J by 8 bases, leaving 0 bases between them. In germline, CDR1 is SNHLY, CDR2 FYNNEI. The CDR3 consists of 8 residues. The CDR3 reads CASNEQFF. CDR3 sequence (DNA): TGTGCCAGCAATGAGCAGTTCTTC.

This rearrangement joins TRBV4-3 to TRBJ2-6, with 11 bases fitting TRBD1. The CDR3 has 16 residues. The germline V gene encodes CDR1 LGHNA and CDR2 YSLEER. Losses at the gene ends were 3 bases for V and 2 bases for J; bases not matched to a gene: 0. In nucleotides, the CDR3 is TGCGCCAGCAGCCAGGGACAGGGGGCTGGGGCCAACGTCCTGACTTTC. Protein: CASSQGQGAGANVLTF.

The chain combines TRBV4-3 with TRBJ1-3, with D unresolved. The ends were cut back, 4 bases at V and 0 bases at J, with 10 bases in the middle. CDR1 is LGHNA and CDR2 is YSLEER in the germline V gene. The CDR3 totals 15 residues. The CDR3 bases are TGCGCCAGCAGCCTTTCCACGAACTCTGGAAACACCATATATTTT. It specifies CASSLSTNSGNTIYF.

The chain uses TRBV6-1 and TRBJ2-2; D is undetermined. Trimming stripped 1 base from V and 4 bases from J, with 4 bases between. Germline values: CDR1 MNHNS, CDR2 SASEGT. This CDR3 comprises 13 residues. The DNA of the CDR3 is TGTGCCAGCAGTGAAGGGGGCACCGGGGAGCTGTTTTTT. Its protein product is CASSEGGTGELFF.

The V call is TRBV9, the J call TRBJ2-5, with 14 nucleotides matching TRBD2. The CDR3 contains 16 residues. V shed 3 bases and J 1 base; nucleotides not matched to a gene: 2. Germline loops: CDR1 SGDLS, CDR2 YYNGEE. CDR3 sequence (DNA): TGTGCCAGCAGCGAGACTAGCGGGGGGGCCCAAGAGACCCAGTACTTC. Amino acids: CASSETSGGAQETQYF.

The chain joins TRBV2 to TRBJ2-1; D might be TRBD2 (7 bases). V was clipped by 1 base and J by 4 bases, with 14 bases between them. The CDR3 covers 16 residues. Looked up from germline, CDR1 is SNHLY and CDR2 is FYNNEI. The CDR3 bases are TGTGCCAGCAGTGAAGACGGGGGGCCACTATACAATGAGCAGTTCTTC. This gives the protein CASSEDGGPLYNEQFF.

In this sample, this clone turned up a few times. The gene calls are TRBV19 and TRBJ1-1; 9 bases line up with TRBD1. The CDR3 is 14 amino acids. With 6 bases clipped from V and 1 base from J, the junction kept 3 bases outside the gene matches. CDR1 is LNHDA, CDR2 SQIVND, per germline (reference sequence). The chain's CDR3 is CASSLQGANTEAFF. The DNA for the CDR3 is TGTGCCAGTAGCTTACAGGGGGCGAACACTGAAGCTTTCTTT.

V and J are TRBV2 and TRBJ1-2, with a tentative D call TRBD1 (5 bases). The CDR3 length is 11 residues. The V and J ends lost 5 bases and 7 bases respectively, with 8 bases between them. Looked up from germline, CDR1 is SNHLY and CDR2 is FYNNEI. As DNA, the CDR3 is TGTGCCAGCAGTACAGGTTTTGGCTACACCTTC. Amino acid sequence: CASSTGFGYTF. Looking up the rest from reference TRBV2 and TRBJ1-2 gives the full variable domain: EPEVTQTPSHQVTQMGQEVILRCVPISNHLYFYWYRQILGQKVEFLVSFYNNEISEKSEIFDDQFSVERPDGSNFTLKIRSTKLEDSAMYFCASSTGFGYTFGSGTRLTVV.

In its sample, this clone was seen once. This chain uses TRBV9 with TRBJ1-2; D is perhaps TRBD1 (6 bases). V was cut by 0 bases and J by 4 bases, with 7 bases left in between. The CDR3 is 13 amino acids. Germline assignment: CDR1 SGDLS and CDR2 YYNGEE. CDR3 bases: TGTGCCAGCAGCGTAGGGGGGGCCTATGGCTACACCTTC. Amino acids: CASSVGGAYGYTF.

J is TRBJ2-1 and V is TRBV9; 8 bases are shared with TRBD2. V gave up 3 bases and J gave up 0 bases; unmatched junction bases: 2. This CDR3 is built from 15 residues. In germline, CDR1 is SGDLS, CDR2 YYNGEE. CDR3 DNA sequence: TGTGCCAGCAGCGCCGGGACTAGCTCCTACAATGAGCAGTTCTTC. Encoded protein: CASSAGTSSYNEQFF.

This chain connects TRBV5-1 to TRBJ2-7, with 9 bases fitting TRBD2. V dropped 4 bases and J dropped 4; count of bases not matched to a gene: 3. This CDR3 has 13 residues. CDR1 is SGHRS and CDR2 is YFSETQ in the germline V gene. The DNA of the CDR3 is TGCGCCAGCAGCCTAGCGGGGTTTTACGAGCAGTACTTC. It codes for CASSLAGFYEQYF.

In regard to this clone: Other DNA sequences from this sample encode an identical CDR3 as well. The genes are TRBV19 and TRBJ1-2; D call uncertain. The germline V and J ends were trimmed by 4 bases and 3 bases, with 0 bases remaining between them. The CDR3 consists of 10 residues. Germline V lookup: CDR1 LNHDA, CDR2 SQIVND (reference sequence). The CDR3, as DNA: TGTGCCAGTAGTAACTATGGCTACACCTTC. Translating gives CASSNYGYTF.

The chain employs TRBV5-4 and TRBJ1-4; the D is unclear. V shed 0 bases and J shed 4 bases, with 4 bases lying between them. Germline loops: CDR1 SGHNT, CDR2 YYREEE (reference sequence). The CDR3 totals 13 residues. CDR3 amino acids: CASSLDNNEKLFF. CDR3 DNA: TGTGCCAGCAGCTTGGACAATAATGAAAAACTGTTTTTT. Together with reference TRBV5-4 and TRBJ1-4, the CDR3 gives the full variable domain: ETGVTQSPTHLIKTRGQQVTLRCSSQSGHNTVSWYQQALGQGPQFIFQYYREEENGRGNFPPRFSGLQFPNYSSELNVNALELDDSALYLCASSLDNNEKLFFGSGTQLSVL.

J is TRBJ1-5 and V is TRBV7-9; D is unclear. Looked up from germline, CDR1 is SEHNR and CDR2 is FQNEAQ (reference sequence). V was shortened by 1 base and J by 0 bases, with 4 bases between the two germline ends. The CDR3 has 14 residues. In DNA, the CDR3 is TGTGCCAGCAGCTTAGGACATAGCAATCAGCCCCAGCATTTT. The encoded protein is CASSLGHSNQPQHF.

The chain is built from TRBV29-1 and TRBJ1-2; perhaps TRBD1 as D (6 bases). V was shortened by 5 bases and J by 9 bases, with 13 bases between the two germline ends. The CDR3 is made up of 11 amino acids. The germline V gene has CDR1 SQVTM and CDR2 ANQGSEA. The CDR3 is CSVTGSSSYTF. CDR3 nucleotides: TGCAGCGTTACAGGGTCTAGTAGCTACACCTTC.

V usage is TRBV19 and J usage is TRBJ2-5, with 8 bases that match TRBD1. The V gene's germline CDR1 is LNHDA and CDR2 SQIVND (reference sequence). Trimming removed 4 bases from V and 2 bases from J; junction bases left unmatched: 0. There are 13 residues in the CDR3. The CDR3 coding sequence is TGTGCCAGTAGTAACAGGGGGCAAGAGACCCAGTACTTC. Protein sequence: CASSNRGQETQYF. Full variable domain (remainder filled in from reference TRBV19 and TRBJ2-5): DGGITQSPKYLFRKEGQNVTLSCEQNLNHDAMYWYRQDPGQGLRLIYYSQIVNDFQKGDIAEGYSVSREKKESFPLTVTSAQKNPTAFYLCASSNRGQETQYFGPGTRLLVL.

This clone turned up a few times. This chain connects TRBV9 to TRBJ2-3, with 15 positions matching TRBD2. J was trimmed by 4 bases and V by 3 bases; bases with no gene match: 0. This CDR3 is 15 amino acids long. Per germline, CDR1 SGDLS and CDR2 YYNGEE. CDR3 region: CASSGTSGGADTQYF. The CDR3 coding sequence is TGTGCCAGCAGCGGGACTAGCGGGGGGGCAGATACGCAGTATTTT.

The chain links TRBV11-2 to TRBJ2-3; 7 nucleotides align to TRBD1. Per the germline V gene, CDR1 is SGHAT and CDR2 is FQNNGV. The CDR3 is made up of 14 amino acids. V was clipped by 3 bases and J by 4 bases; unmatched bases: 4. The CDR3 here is CASSFGQGADTQYF. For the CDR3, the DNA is TGTGCCAGCAGCTTTGGGCAGGGGGCAGATACGCAGTATTTT.

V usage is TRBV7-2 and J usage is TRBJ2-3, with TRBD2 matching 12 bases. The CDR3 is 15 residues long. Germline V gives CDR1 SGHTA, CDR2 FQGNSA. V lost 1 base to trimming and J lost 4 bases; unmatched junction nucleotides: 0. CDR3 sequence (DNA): TGTGCCAGCAGCTTAGGGACTAGCGGGGCAGATACGCAGTATTTT. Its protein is CASSLGTSGADTQYF.

The CDR3 loop is CASSYGTYEQYF. As DNA, the CDR3 is TGTGCCAGTAGCTACGGGACCTACGAGCAGTACTTC. The gene calls are TRBV19 and TRBJ2-7; D might be TRBD2 (5 bases). Germline loops: CDR1 LNHDA, CDR2 SQIVND (reference sequence). V lost 6 bases to trimming and J lost 2 bases, with 8 bases between them. The length of the CDR3 is 12 residues.

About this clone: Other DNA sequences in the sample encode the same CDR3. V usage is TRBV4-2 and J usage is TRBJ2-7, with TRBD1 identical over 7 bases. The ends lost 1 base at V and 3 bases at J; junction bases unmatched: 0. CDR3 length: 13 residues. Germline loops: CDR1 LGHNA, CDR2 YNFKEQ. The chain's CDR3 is CASSQGTGYEQYF. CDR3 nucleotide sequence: TGTGCCAGCAGCCAAGGGACAGGCTACGAGCAGTACTTC.

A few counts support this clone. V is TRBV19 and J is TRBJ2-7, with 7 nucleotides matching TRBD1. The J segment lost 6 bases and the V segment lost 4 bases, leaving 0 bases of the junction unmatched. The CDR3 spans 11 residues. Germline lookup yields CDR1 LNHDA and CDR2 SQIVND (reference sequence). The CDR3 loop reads CASSTGGEQYF. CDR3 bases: TGTGCCAGTAGTACAGGGGGCGAGCAGTACTTC.

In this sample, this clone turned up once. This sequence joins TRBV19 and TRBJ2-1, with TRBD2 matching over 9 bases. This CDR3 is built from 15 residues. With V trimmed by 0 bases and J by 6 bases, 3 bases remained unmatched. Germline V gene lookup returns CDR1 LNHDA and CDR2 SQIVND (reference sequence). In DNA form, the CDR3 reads TGTGCCAGTAGTATAGATCGCGGGGGGGCCAATGAGCAGTTCTTC. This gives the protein CASSIDRGGANEQFF.

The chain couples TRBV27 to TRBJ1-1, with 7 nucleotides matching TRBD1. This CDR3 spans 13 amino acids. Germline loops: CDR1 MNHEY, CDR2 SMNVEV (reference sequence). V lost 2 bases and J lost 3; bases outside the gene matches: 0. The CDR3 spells CASSLQGDTEAFF. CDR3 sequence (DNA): TGTGCCAGCAGTTTACAGGGGGACACTGAAGCTTTCTTT.

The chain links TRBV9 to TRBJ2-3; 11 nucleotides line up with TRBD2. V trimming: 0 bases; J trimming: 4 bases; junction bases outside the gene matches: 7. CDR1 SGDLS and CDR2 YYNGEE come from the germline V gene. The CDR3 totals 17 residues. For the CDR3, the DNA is TGTGCCAGCAGCGTAGCTGTGGTAGCGGGGGGGCCAGATACGCAGTATTTT. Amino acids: CASSVAVVAGGPDTQYF.

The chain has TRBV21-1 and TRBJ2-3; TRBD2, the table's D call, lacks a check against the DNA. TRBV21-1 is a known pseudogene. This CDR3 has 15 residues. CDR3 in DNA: TGTGCCAGCAGCAAAGAGCGGGGGGGCACAGATACGCAGTATTTT. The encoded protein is CASSKERGGTDTQYF.

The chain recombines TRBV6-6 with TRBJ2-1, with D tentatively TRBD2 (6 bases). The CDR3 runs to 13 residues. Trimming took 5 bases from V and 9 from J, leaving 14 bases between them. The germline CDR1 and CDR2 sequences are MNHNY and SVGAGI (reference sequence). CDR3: CASSRLEGTEQFF. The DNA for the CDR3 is TGTGCCAGCAGTAGACTAGAGGGTACTGAGCAGTTCTTC.